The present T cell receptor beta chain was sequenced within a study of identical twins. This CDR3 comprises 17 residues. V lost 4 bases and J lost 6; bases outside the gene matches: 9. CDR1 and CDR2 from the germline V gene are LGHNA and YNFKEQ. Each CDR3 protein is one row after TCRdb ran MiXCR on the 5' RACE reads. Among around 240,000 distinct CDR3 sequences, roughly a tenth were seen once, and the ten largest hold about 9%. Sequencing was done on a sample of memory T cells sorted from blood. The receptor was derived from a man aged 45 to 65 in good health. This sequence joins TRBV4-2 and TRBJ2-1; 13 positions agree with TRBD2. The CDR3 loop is CASSLETGTSGINEQFF. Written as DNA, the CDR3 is TGTGCCAGCAGCCTCGAAACCGGGACTAGCGGGATCAATGAGCAGTTCTTC.